The clone carrying this T cell receptor (beta chain) came up many times. Its antigen remains unidentified. These data belong to a study of cytomegalovirus exposure and HLA in healthy donors. For the study at large: Later, an analysis reported that the 130 or so validation repertoires had used the same platform as the roughly 680 first-cohort repertoires. General study findings and limits: Among the CMV-associated chains, a few were confirmed in vitro as specific for CMV antigens. Reportedly, diagnosis of cytomegalovirus status by the classifier showed high specificity and sensitivity.

The data were produced by immunoSEQ multiplex PCR, yet TCRdb's version contains in-frame clones alone and is incomplete. Altogether about 240,000 clones are present, approximately 86% being singletons, with the ten largest covering roughly 1.2%. Sample: PBMCs. The clonotype comes from a woman in her twenties or thirties in good health and CMV-seropositive.

This chain's CDR3 is CAWSIAADYGYTF. The CDR3 nucleotides read TGTGCCTGGAGTATCGCTGCAGACTATGGCTACACCTTC. V is TRBV30 and J is TRBJ1-2; D not certain. The CDR3 is 13 amino acids. CDR1 and CDR2 from the germline V gene are GTSNPN and SVGIG (reference sequence). Between the trimmed V and J ends, which lost 2 bases and 3 bases, there was a span of 10 bases.